The 18 T cell receptor beta chains below come from one sample, sequenced in a study of blood T cell repertoires in COVID-19. Here immunoSEQ multiplex PCR was the method, and the copy in TCRdb shows in-frame clones only, minus some. This sample yields 350,000 to 400,000 clones, of which roughly nine tenths are seen a single time; around 0.94% belongs to the top ten. Sequencing was carried out using PBMCs or T cells enriched from blood (not recorded which). The receptors were gathered from a woman between 40 and 50 years old who had been exposed to COVID-19.

This chain links TRBV7-2 with TRBJ2-3; D is undetermined. Trimming cost V 5 bases and J 6 bases, with 18 bases left between them. This CDR3 is built from 15 residues. Germline CDR1 SGHTA, CDR2 FQGNSA. CDR3: CASSPRSISMDTQYF. CDR3 nucleotide sequence: TGTGCCAGCAGCCCCCGGTCCATTTCCATGGATACGCAGTATTTT.

The chain uses TRBV11-2 and TRBJ1-3; D may be TRBD1 (6 bases). The V end lost 7 bases, the J end lost 0 bases, and 10 bases lay between the germline ends. This CDR3 is built from 14 residues. The germline V gene has CDR1 SGHAT and CDR2 FQNNGV. The CDR3 DNA sequence: TGTGCCAGCATGATAGGGGGCTCTGGAAACACCATATATTTT. Translation: CASMIGGSGNTIYF.

The chain recombines TRBV6-2 or TRBV6-3 with TRBJ1-1; D uncertain. Trimming took off 2 bases at V and 1 base at J, with 11 bases between the two ends. The germline gives CDR1 MNHEY, CDR2 SVGEGT. The CDR3 is 15 residues long. This CDR3 is CASSYATRSNTEAFF. The CDR3 nucleotides read TGTGCCAGCAGTTACGCAACGCGGTCGAACACTGAAGCTTTCTTT.

The chain is built from TRBV3-1 (or the pseudogene TRBV3-2) and TRBJ1-2; D is perhaps TRBD1 (5 bases). Per the germline V gene, CDR1 is LGHDT and CDR2 is YNNKEL (reference sequence). Trimming left V 4 bases short and J 4 bases short, with 19 bases between. The length of the CDR3 is 16 residues. The CDR3 loop is CASSRSVSGGVYGYTF. For the CDR3, the DNA is TGTGCCAGCAGCCGCTCGGTATCGGGGGGGGTCTATGGCTACACCTTC.

The chain has TRBV15 and TRBJ2-2; D is uncertain. Germline values: CDR1 LNHNV, CDR2 YYDKDF (reference sequence). This CDR3 is 13 amino acids long. Trimming stripped 6 bases from V and 2 bases from J, with 7 bases between. CDR3 DNA sequence: TGTGCCACCAGGCCGACAAACACCGGGGAGCTGTTTTTT. Protein sequence: CATRPTNTGELFF.

The genes are TRBV30 and TRBJ2-7; D is perhaps TRBD2 (6 bases). The CDR3 covers 15 residues. Trimming took 2 bases from V and 6 from J, leaving 20 bases between them. Germline V gene lookup returns CDR1 GTSNPN and CDR2 SVGIG (reference sequence). CDR3 in DNA: TGTGCCTGGAGTAGGTCCCCTGGCGGGACCACCGAGCAGTACTTC. Translating gives CAWSRSPGGTTEQYF.

The genes are TRBV9 and TRBJ1-6; 10 bases match TRBD1. The CDR3 loop spans 16 amino acids. Germline V gene sequence: CDR1 SGDLS, CDR2 YYNGEE. The ends lost 4 bases at V and 7 bases at J; junction bases unmatched: 8. CDR3 sequence: CASSRDRGRLNSPLHF. The CDR3 nucleotides read TGTGCCAGCAGCCGCGACAGGGGGCGCCTGAATTCACCCCTCCACTTT. Full variable domain (remainder filled in from reference TRBV9 and TRBJ1-6): DSGVTQTPKHLITATGQRVTLRCSPRSGDLSVYWYQQSLDQGLQFLIQYYNGEERAKGNILERFSAQQFPDLHSELNLSSLELGDSALYFCASSRDRGRLNSPLHFGNGTRLTVT.

CDR3 bases: TGCGCCAGCAGCCAAAGGGACACAGCTAACTATGGCTACACCTTC. This encodes CASSQRDTANYGYTF. The V call is TRBV4-3, the J call TRBJ1-2; possible D gene TRBD1, 6 bases. Germline values: CDR1 LGHNA, CDR2 YSLEER. CDR3 length equals 15 residues. V was cut by 2 bases and J by 0 bases, with 10 bases left in between.

This clone was recorded once. The rearrangement joins TRBV6-5 to TRBJ1-4; a weak D match, TRBD1 (6 bases). V lost 9 bases and J lost 8, with 16 bases in between. The length of the CDR3 is 13 residues. Germline V gene data show CDR1 as MNHEY and CDR2 as SVGAGI. CDR3: CASWDTGLEKLFF. The CDR3 DNA reads TGTGCCAGTTGGGACACCGGCTTAGAAAAACTGTTTTTT.

CDR3 residues: CASSPDHNAYEQYF. CDR3 nucleotide sequence: TGTGCCAGCTCACCAGATCACAACGCCTACGAGCAGTACTTC. The gene calls are TRBV18 and TRBJ2-7; D unclear. Trimming took off 2 bases at V and 2 bases at J, with 10 bases between the two ends. CDR1 is KGHSH, CDR2 LQKENI, per germline. This CDR3 has 14 residues.

The chain is built from TRBV19 and TRBJ2-3; 13 nucleotides align to TRBD2. Germline assignment: CDR1 LNHDA and CDR2 SQIVND (reference sequence). Trimming cost V 5 bases and J 6 bases; bases outside gene matches: 17. The CDR3 totals 19 residues. CDR3 region: CASSRLAGGRLGGGDTQYF. CDR3 bases: TGTGCCAGTAGTCGACTAGCGGGAGGCCGCCTCGGGGGGGGTGATACGCAGTATTTT.

This chain connects TRBV6-5 to TRBJ1-5; D is uncertain. CDR3 length: 16 residues. Trimming left V 0 bases short and J 2 bases short, with 11 bases between. Germline CDR1 is MNHEY and CDR2 is SVGAGI. CDR3 bases: TGTGCCAGCAGTTACTCTTTCGGGAGTCGCAATCAGCCCCAGCATTTT. This encodes CASSYSFGSRNQPQHF.

V is TRBV6-1 and J is TRBJ2-5, with D perhaps TRBD2 (6 bases). V lost 3 bases and J 0 bases, leaving 17 bases between the germline ends. The CDR3 consists of 17 residues. Germline V gives CDR1 MNHNS, CDR2 SASEGT. The chain's CDR3 is CASSDYPGLTYQETQYF. CDR3 nucleotides: TGTGCCAGCAGTGACTATCCGGGACTTACGTACCAAGAGACCCAGTACTTC.

This clone was counted once. The chain recombines TRBV7-9 with TRBJ2-7; the match to TRBD1 covers 7 bases. The CDR3 is 17 residues long. CDR1 and CDR2 (germline): SEHNR, FQNEAQ (reference sequence). With 0 bases clipped from V and 0 bases from J, the junction kept 8 bases outside the gene matches. CDR3 loop: CASSLADYRDSSYEQYF. The CDR3 DNA reads as TGTGCCAGCAGCTTAGCCGATTACCGGGACAGCTCCTACGAGCAGTACTTC. The variable domain in full, completed from reference TRBV7-9 and TRBJ2-7, reads DTGVSQNPRHKITKRGQNVTFRCDPISEHNRLYWYRQTLGQGPEFLTYFQNEAQLEKSRLLSDRFSAERPKGSFSTLEIQRTEQGDSAMYLCASSLADYRDSSYEQYFGPGTRLTVT.

In regard to this clone: One junction end disagrees with the germline gene, perhaps due to a read error. The gene calls are TRBV11-1 and TRBJ2-1; tentative D call: TRBD2 (5 bases). The CDR3 covers 12 residues. Germline values: CDR1 SGHAT, CDR2 FQDESV (reference sequence). As DNA, the CDR3 is TGTGCCAGCAGCCCCAGTGCAGCGGAGCTGTTCTTC. Translation: CASSPSAAELFF.

This clone turned up a few times. The chain carries TRBV19 and TRBJ2-7, with 7 bases identical to TRBD1. The germline V gene has CDR1 LNHDA and CDR2 SQIVND (reference sequence). The ends lost 4 bases at V and 9 bases at J; junction bases unmatched: 18. The CDR3 totals 16 residues. The CDR3 bases are TGTGCCAGTAGTAACTCCCGTACAGGGGCCGACTCGGGGCAGTACTTC. This encodes CASSNSRTGADSGQYF.

The V and J genes are TRBV7-9 and TRBJ1-3, with no clear D. The V end was cut by 6 bases, the J end by 0 bases, with 9 bases between. The CDR3 sequence is 14 residues long. Germline CDR1 SEHNR, CDR2 FQNEAQ (reference sequence). CDR3 nucleotides: TGTGCCAGCAGGCGCGTAGACTCTGGAAACACCATATATTTT. This encodes CASRRVDSGNTIYF.

The chain joins TRBV9 to TRBJ1-1; possibly TRBD1 for D (6 bases). Trimming stripped 0 bases from V and 11 bases from J, with 14 bases between. The CDR3 contains 13 residues. Germline lookup yields CDR1 SGDLS and CDR2 YYNGEE. CDR3 coding DNA: TGTGCCAGCAGCGTAGAGGCGGGGGGCAGGGCTTTCTTT. Encoded protein: CASSVEAGGRAFF.